This T cell receptor beta chain was obtained from a study of shared clonotypes between healthy human individuals. How the authors handled the data: ImmunoSEQ gave junction-only sequences without quality scores, so filtering differed. Only in-frame clones appear in the TCRdb table, and some are missing; sequencing was by immunoSEQ multiplex PCR. The V and J calls and clone size were taken over from that table, and D and trimming were inferred from the DNA. The sample records approximately 2,200,000 clones, around 93% being singletons. Germline CDR1 SGHAT, CDR2 FQNNGV. V lost 3 bases, J lost 0 bases, and 4 bases stayed unmatched. This CDR3 has 15 amino acids. Naive CD8 cells lacked CD45RO, underwent positive selection for CCR7 and left out terminally differentiated effector memory CD45RA+ cells.

The TCR sequence derives from a man between 18 and 35 years old in good health. Some clones in this sample may be carry-over from other donors' samples. Material: naive CD8+ T cells from PBMCs. The chain combines TRBV11-2 with TRBJ2-7, with TRBD2 matching 8 bases. CDR3 nucleotide sequence: TGTGCCAGCAGCTTCAAAAGCGGGAGCTCCTACGAGCAGTACTTC. It encodes CASSFKSGSSYEQYF.